The T cell receptor (beta chain) described here comes from a study of blood T cell repertoires in COVID-19. Study as a whole: The United States, Italy and Spain supplied acute and convalescent COVID-19 samples.

With respect to this clone: This CDR3 is also generated by other DNA sequences in the sample.

V dropped 3 bases and J dropped 3 bases, with 8 bases sitting between them. The CDR3 sequence is 13 residues long. Germline V gene sequence: CDR1 MNHEY, CDR2 SMNVEV (reference sequence). Method: immunoSEQ multiplex PCR; TCRdb's copy keeps in-frame clones and lacks some. The sample holds about 270,000 clones, around 91% seen once. V is TRBV27 and J is TRBJ1-1; D gene ambiguous. The source material was PBMCs or T cells enriched from blood (not recorded which). This TCR derives from a woman younger than 35 who had recovered from COVID-19. The CDR3 DNA is TGTGCCAGCAGTTTCTGGGCCGACACTGAAGCTTTCTTT. This gives the protein CASSFWADTEAFF.